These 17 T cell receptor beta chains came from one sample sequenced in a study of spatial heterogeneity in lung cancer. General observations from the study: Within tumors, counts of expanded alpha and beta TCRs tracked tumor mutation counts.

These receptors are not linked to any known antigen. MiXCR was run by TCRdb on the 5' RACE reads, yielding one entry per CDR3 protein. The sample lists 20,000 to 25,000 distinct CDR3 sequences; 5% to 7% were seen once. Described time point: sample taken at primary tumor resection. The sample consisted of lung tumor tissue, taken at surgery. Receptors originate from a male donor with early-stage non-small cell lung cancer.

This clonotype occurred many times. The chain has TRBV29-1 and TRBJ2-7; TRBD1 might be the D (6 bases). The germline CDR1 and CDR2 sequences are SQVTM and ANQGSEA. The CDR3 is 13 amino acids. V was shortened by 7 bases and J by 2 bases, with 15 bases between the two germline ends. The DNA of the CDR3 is TGCAGCGCGAGAGGGACAAACACCTACGAGCAGTACTTC. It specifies CSARGTNTYEQYF.

The CDR3 DNA is TGCAGCGTTGCCCGGACAGGGTACGATGACTATGGCTACACCTTC. Residues: CSVARTGYDDYGYTF. The chain joins TRBV29-1 to TRBJ1-2; TRBD1 matches at 8 bases. The CDR3 totals 15 residues. Germline loops: CDR1 SQVTM, CDR2 ANQGSEA. The V and J ends lost 4 bases and 3 bases, in that order; junction bases with no gene match: 10. The whole variable domain, filled in from reference TRBV29-1 and TRBJ1-2, reads SAVISQKPSRDICQRGTSLTIQCQVDSQVTMMFWYRQQPGQSLTLIATANQGSEATYESGFVIDKFPISRPNLTFSTLTVSNMSPEDSSIYLCSVARTGYDDYGYTFGSGTRLTVV.

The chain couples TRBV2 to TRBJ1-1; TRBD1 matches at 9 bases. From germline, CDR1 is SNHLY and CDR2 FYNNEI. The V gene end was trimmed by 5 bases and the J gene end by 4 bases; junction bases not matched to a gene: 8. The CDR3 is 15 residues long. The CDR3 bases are TGTGCCAGCAGTCCGACAGGGGGAGGGTTCACTGAAGCTTTCTTT. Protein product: CASSPTGGGFTEAFF.

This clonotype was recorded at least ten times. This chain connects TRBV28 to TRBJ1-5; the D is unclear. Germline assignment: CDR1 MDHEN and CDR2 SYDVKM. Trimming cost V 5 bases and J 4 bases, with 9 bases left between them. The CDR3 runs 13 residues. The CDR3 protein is CASSVDPNQPQHF. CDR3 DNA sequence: TGTGCCAGCAGTGTTGACCCGAATCAGCCCCAGCATTTT.

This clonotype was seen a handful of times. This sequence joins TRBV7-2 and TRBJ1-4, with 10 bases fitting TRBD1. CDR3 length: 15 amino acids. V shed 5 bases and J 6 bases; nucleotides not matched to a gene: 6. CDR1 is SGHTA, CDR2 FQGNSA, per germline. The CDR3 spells CASSPGQGEYEKLFF. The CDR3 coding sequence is TGTGCCAGCAGCCCCGGACAGGGGGAGTATGAAAAACTGTTTTTT.

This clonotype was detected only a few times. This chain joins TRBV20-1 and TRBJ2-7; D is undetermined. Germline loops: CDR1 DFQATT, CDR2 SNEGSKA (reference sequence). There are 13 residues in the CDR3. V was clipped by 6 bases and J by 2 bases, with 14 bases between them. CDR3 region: CSAPGQIAYEQYF. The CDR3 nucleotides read TGCAGTGCGCCCGGCCAAATTGCCTACGAGCAGTACTTC.

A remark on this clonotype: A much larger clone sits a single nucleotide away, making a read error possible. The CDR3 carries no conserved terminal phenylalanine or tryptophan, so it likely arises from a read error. DNA for the CDR3: TGTGCCAGCAGCTCCCCAGCGATAGAGACCCAGTACGTC. It translates to CASSSPAIETQYV. This rearrangement joins TRBV7-2 to TRBJ2-5; no firm D call. Germline V CDR1 and CDR2: SGHTA, FQGNSA. The CDR3 runs 13 residues. The ends were cut back, 4 bases at V and 4 bases at J, with 10 bases in the middle.

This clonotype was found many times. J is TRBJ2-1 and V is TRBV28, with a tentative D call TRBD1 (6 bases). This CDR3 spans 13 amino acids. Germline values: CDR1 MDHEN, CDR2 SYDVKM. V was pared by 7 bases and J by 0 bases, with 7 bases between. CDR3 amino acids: CASTQGSYNEQFF. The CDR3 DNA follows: TGTGCCAGCACACAGGGCTCCTACAATGAGCAGTTCTTC.

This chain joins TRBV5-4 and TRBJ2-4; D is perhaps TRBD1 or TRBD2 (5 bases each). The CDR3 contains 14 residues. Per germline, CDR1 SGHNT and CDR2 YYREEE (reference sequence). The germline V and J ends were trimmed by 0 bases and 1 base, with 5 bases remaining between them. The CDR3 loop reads CASSLGGAKNIQYF. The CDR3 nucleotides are TGTGCCAGCAGCTTGGGGGGGGCCAAAAACATTCAGTACTTC.

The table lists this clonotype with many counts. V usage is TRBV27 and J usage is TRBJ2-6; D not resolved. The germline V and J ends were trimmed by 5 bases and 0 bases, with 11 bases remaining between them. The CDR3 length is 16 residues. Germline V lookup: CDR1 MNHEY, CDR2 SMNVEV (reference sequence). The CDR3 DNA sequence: TGTGCCAGCAGTGTGGACGGTAGCTCTGGGGCCAACGTCCTGACTTTC. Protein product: CASSVDGSSGANVLTF.

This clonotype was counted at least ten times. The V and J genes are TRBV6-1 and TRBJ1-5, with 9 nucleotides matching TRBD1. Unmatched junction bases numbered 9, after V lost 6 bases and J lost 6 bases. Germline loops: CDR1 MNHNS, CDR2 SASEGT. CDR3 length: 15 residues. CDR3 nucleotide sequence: TGTGCCAGCAGGAACTACCGGGACAGGGCTCAGCCCCAGCATTTT. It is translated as CASRNYRDRAQPQHF.

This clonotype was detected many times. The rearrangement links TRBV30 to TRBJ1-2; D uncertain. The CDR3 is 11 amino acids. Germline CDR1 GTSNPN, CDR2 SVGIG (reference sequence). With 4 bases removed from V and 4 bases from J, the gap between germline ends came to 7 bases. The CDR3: CAWNLFYGYTF. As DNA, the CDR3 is TGTGCCTGGAACCTCTTCTATGGCTACACCTTC.

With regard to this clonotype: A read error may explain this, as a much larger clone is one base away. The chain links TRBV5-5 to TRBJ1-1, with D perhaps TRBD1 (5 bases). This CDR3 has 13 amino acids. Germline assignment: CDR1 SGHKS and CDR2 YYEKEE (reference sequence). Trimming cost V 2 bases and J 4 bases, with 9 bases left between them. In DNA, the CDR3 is TGTGCCAGCAGCTTCCAGGGCTGCACTGAAGCTTTCTTT. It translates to CASSFQGCTEAFF.

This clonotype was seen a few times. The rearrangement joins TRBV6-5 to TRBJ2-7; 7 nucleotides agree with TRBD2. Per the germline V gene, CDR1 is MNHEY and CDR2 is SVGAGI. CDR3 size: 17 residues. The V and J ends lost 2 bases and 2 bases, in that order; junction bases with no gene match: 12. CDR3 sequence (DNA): TGTGCCAGCAGTTACACCCCCGCCCCTAGCGGAACCTACGAGCAGTACTTC. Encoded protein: CASSYTPAPSGTYEQYF.

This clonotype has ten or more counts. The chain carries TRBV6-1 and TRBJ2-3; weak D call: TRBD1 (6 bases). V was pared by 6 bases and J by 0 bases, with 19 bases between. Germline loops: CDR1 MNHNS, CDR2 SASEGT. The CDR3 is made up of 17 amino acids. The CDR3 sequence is CASRVRSGESSTDTQYF. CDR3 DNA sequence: TGTGCCAGCAGAGTGAGGTCAGGGGAATCTAGCACAGATACGCAGTATTTT.

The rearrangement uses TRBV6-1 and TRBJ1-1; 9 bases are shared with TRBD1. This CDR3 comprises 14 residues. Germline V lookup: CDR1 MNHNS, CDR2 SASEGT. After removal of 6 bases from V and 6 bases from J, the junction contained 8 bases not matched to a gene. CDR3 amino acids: CASRRDRERAEAFF. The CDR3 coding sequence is TGTGCCAGCAGGAGGGACAGGGAAAGGGCTGAAGCTTTCTTT.

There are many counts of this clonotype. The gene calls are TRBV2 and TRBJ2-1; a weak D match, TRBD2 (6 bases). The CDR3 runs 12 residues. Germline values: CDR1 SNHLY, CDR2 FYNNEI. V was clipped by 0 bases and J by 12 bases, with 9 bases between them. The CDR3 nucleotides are TGTGCCAGCAGTGAAGCCCGGAGGGGGCAGTTCTTC. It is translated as CASSEARRGQFF.